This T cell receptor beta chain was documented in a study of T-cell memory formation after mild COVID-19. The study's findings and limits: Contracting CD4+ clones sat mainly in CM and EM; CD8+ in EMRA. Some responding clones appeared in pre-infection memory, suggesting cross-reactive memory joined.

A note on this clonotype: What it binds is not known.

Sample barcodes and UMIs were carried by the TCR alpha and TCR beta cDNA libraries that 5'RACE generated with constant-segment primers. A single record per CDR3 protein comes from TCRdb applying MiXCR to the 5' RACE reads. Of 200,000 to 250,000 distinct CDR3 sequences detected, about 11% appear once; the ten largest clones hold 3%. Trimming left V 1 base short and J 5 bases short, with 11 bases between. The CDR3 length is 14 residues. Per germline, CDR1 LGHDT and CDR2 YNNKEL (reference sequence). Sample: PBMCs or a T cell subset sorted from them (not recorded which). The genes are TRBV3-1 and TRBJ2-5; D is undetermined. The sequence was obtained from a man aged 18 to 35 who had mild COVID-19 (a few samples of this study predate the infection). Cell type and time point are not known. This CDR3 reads CASSQGQSPETQYF. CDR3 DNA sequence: TGTGCCAGCAGCCAAGGGCAGTCGCCTGAGACCCAGTACTTC.